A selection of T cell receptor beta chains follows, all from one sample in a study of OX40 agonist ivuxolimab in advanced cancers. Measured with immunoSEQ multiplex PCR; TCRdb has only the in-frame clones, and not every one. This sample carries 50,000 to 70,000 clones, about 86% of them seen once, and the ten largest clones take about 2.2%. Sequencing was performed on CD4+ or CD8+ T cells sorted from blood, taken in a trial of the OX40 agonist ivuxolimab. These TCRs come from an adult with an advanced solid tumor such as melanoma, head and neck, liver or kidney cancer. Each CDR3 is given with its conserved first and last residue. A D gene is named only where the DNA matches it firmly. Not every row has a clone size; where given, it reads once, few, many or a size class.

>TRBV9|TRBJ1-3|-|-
CASSVTDSGNTIYF
TGTGCCAGCAGCGTGACAGACTCTGGAAACACCATATATTTT
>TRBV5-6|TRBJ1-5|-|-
CASSSGMYSNQPQHF
TGTGCCAGCAGTTCGGGGATGTATAGCAATCAGCCCCAGCATTTT
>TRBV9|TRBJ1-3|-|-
CASKPRSGNTIYF
TGTGCCAGCAAACCGCGGTCTGGAAACACCATATATTTT
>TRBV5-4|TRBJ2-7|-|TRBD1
CASSLVDRPYEQYF
TGTGCCAGCAGCTTAGTGGACAGGCCCTACGAGCAGTACTTC
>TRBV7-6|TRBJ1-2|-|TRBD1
CASSLGQGNYGYTF
TGTGCCAGCAGCTTAGGACAGGGAAACTATGGCTACACCTTC
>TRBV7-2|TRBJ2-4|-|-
CASSWAGIQYF
TGTGCCAGCAGCTGGGCGGGCATTCAGTACTTC
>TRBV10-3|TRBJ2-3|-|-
CATRQGTDTQYF
TGTGCCACCCGACAGGGCACAGATACGCAGTATTTT
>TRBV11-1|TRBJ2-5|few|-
CASSGEVVVGETQYF
TGTGCCAGCAGCGGGGAGGTCGTAGTGGGAGAGACCCAGTACTTC
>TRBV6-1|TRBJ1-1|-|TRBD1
CASSGLAGGITEAFF
TGTGCCAGCAGTGGGCTCGCAGGGGGGATCACTGAAGCTTTCTTT
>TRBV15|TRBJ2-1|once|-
CATSSGRNKNEQFF
TGTGCCACCAGCAGCGGGAGAAATAAGAATGAGCAGTTCTTC
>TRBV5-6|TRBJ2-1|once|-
CASSFERAGNEQFF
TGTGCCAGCAGCTTCGAGAGGGCCGGGAATGAGCAGTTCTTC
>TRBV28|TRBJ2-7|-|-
CASSLYLSLDTPRTYEQYF
TGTGCCAGCAGTTTGTACCTCTCCTTAGACACCCCCAGGACCTACGAGCAGTACTTC
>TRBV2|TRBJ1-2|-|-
CASSVLRDSLGYTF
TGTGCCAGCAGTGTACTGAGAGACAGCCTTGGCTACACCTTC
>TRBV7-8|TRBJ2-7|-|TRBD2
CASSLANRAGEQYF
TGTGCCAGCAGCTTAGCGAATAGAGCGGGGGAGCAGTACTTC
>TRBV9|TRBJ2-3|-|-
CASSPRGVGDTQYF
TGTGCCAGCAGCCCGAGGGGAGTTGGGGATACGCAGTATTTT
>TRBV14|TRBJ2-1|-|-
CASSQGGKGKAYNEQFF
TGTGCCAGCAGCCAAGGCGGAAAAGGGAAGGCCTACAATGAGCAGTTCTTC
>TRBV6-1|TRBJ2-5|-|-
CASTQGLETQYF
TGTGCCAGCACGCAGGGGCTGGAGACCCAGTACTTC
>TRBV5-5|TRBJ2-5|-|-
CASSLFETQYF
TGTGCCAGCAGCTTGTTTGAGACCCAGTACTTC
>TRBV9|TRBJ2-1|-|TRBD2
CASSVEIGGGAHNEQFF
TGTGCCAGCAGCGTAGAGATTGGCGGGGGAGCCCACAATGAGCAGTTCTTC
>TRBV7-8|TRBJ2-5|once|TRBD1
CASSFNRGQETQYF
TGTGCCAGCAGCTTCAACAGGGGGCAAGAGACCCAGTACTTC
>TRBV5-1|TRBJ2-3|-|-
CASSLAVADTQYF
TGCGCCAGCAGCTTGGCAGTCGCAGATACGCAGTATTTT
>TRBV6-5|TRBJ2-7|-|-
CASSFRGSLEQYF
TGTGCCAGCAGTTTTCGGGGATCTCTCGAGCAGTACTTC
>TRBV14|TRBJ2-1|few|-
CASSHPISGRRFF
TGTGCCAGCAGCCACCCTATAAGTGGACGGAGGTTCTTC
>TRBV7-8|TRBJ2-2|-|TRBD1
CASRVQGSGELFF
TGTGCCAGCAGGGTACAGGGGTCCGGGGAGCTGTTTTTT
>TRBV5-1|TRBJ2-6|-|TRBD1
CASSVQRGQVVSGANVLTF
TGCGCCAGCAGCGTTCAAAGGGGACAGGTGGTCTCTGGGGCCAACGTCCTGACTTTC
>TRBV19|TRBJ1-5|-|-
CASSGWGGSQPQHF
TGTGCCAGTAGCGGTTGGGGAGGCAGTCAGCCCCAGCATTTT
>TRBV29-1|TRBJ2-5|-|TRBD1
CSVSTLGQGKETQYF
TGCAGCGTTTCAACTCTTGGACAGGGGAAAGAGACCCAGTACTTC
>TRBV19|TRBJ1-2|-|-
CASSIGPGGVYGYTF
TGTGCCAGTAGTATAGGGCCCGGTGGGGTCTATGGCTACACCTTC
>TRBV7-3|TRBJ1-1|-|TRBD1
CASSLTGRTEAFF
TGTGCCAGCAGCTTGACAGGGAGGACTGAAGCTTTCTTT
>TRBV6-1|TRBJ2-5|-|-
CASTLDGVQETQYF
TGTGCCAGCACCCTGGACGGAGTACAAGAGACCCAGTACTTC
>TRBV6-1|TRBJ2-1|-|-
CASMAASWEFF
TGTGCCAGCATGGCGGCTAGTTGGGAGTTCTTC